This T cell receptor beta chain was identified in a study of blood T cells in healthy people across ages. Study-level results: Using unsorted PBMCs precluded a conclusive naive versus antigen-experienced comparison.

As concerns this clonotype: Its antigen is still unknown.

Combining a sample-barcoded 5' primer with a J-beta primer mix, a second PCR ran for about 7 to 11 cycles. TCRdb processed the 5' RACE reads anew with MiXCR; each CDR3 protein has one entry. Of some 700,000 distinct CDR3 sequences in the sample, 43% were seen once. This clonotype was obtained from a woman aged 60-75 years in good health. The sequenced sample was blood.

The CDR3 sequence: CASSSSGLRWDTQYF. The CDR3 bases are TGTGCCAGCAGCTCATCAGGGCTCCGTTGGGATACGCAGTATTTT. This sequence joins TRBV11-2 and TRBJ2-3, with D possibly matching TRBD1 (5 bases). Germline-derived CDR1 and CDR2 are SGHAT and FQNNGV. The CDR3 extends over 15 amino acids. Trimming shortened V by 4 bases and J by 6 bases, and 17 bases separated the two germline ends.